The 27 T cell receptor beta chains listed next were all sequenced from one sample in a study of graft-versus-host responses after intestinal transplantation. These receptors are not linked to any known antigen. Repertoires were generated with immunoSEQ multiplex PCR, while TCRdb's copy carries only in-frame clones and drops some. The table includes 78,000 or so clones, around 87% detected once. Sequenced here: unstimulated CD8+ T cells sorted from spleen or lymph node cells, sampled before transplant. All receptors derive from a human donor who was the organ donor for an intestinal transplant.

The rearrangement links TRBV5-1 to TRBJ2-3, with D perhaps assigned TRBD1 or TRBD2 (5 bases each). The CDR3 contains 16 residues. The germline V gene has CDR1 SGHRS and CDR2 YFSETQ. Trimming stripped 4 bases from V and 4 bases from J, with 19 bases between. In nucleotides, the CDR3 is TGCGCCAGCAGCGGACCCCCGGCAGGGCGGGCAGATACGCAGTATTTT. Translating gives CASSGPPAGRADTQYF.

The rearrangement links TRBV19 to TRBJ1-1, with D possibly matching TRBD1 (6 bases). Trimming shortened V by 4 bases and J by 0 bases, and 15 bases separated the two germline ends. CDR1 and CDR2 (germline): LNHDA, SQIVND (reference sequence). The CDR3 sequence is 16 residues long. The CDR3 sequence is CASSRRVTGMNTEAFF. CDR3 DNA: TGTGCCAGTAGTAGAAGGGTGACAGGAATGAACACTGAAGCTTTCTTT.

This chain connects TRBV28 to TRBJ1-6; weak D call: TRBD1 (5 bases). Germline CDR1 is MDHEN and CDR2 is SYDVKM. CDR3 length equals 15 residues. V lost 10 bases and J 6 bases, leaving 19 bases between the germline ends. CDR3: CATQGLGYGNSPLHF. As DNA, the CDR3 is TGTGCCACCCAGGGTCTAGGATACGGTAATTCACCCCTCCACTTT.

The chain recombines TRBV19 with TRBJ2-7; 9 bases match TRBD1. V lost 3 bases and J lost 1; bases outside the gene matches: 1. CDR3 length equals 14 residues. Germline lookup yields CDR1 LNHDA and CDR2 SQIVND (reference sequence). CDR3 region: CASSMTGGSYEQYF. The CDR3 region has the DNA TGTGCCAGTAGTATGACAGGGGGTTCCTACGAGCAGTACTTC.

The count of this clone is one. The CDR3, as DNA: TGTGCCAGCAGCCCTTTCGACTGGTATATGAACACTGAAGCTTTCTTT. It specifies CASSPFDWYMNTEAFF. The gene calls are TRBV4-2 and TRBJ1-1; the D is unclear. Trimming shortened V by 4 bases and J by 0 bases, and 15 bases separated the two germline ends. The CDR3 covers 16 residues. In germline, CDR1 is LGHNA, CDR2 YNFKEQ.

V gene TRBV28 combines with J gene TRBJ2-1, with D unresolved. With 5 bases removed from V and 3 bases from J, the gap between germline ends came to 17 bases. Germline CDR1 MDHEN, CDR2 SYDVKM. CDR3 length: 16 amino acids. Written as DNA, the CDR3 is TGTGCCAGCAGTACGACCTCGGGTTGGGGCTACAATGAGCAGTTCTTC. As protein: CASSTTSGWGYNEQFF.

The gene calls are TRBV7-8 and TRBJ1-2, with 12 bases identical to TRBD1. The CDR3 has 18 residues. V lost 1 base, J lost 4 bases, and 10 bases stayed unmatched. In germline, CDR1 is SGHVS, CDR2 FQNEAQ. The CDR3 loop is CASSLESFPGQGAYGYTF. The CDR3 DNA is TGTGCCAGCAGCTTAGAATCATTTCCGGGACAGGGGGCCTATGGCTACACCTTC. Drawing the rest from reference TRBV7-8 and TRBJ1-2, the complete variable domain is GAGVSQSPRYKVAKRGQDVALRCDPISGHVSLFWYQQALGQGPEFLTYFQNEAQLDKSGLPSDRFFAERPEGSVSTLKIQRTQQEDSAVYLCASSLESFPGQGAYGYTFGSGTRLTVV.

The CDR3 DNA follows: TGTGCCAGTCGAACAGGGGGCTACTACTACGAGCAGTACTTC. Translation: CASRTGGYYYEQYF. The J gene is TRBJ2-7, the V gene TRBV6-1; TRBD1 matches 9 bases. The length of the CDR3 is 14 residues. J was trimmed by 3 bases and V by 9 bases; bases with no gene match: 9. CDR1 is MNHNS and CDR2 is SASEGT in the germline V gene.

The V call is TRBV28, the J call TRBJ1-6, with D unclear. V lost 11 bases and J lost 3, with 11 bases in between. Germline assignment: CDR1 MDHEN and CDR2 SYDVKM. The CDR3 sequence is 13 residues long. The CDR3 loop reads CAAEGDYNSPLHF. CDR3 nucleotides: TGTGCCGCGGAGGGTGACTATAATTCACCCCTCCACTTT. The full variable domain, rest sourced from reference TRBV28 and TRBJ1-6, is DVKVTQSSRYLVKRTGEKVFLECVQDMDHENMFWYRQDPGLGLRLIYFSYDVKMKEKGDIPEGYSVSREKKERFSLILESASTNQTSMYLCAAEGDYNSPLHFGNGTRLTVT.

The V gene is TRBV25-1, the J gene TRBJ1-2; D may be TRBD1 (5 bases). The ends were cut back, 0 bases at V and 6 bases at J, with 17 bases in the middle. The CDR3 covers 16 residues. Germline assignment: CDR1 MGHDK and CDR2 SYGVNS. The CDR3 DNA reads as TGTGCCAGCAGTGAATATAAGCAGGGCTTATCAGATGGCTACACCTTC. Protein product: CASSEYKQGLSDGYTF.

The rearrangement uses TRBV4-2 and TRBJ2-2; TRBD2 agrees at 12 bases. Germline V gene lookup returns CDR1 LGHNA and CDR2 YNFKEQ. Losses at the gene ends were 4 bases for V and 3 bases for J; bases not matched to a gene: 0. The CDR3 runs to 15 residues. DNA for the CDR3: TGTGCCAGCAGCCCTAGCGGGGGGGACACCGGGGAGCTGTTTTTT. This encodes CASSPSGGDTGELFF.

This rearrangement joins TRBV4-1 to TRBJ1-6; TRBD1 is a possible D gene (6 bases). This CDR3 has 20 amino acids. The ends were cut back, 0 bases at V and 6 bases at J, with 24 bases in the middle. Germline-derived CDR1 and CDR2 are MGHRA and YSYEKL. CDR3 loop: CASSQDQGTLVALGNSPLHF. CDR3 coding DNA: TGCGCCAGCAGCCAAGATCAAGGGACACTCGTCGCATTGGGTAATTCACCCCTCCACTTT.

The chain employs TRBV2 and TRBJ1-1, with D perhaps matching TRBD1 (6 bases). The CDR3 runs to 13 residues. Germline values: CDR1 SNHLY, CDR2 FYNNEI. The V gene lost 11 bases and the J gene lost 5 bases, with 18 bases spanning the gap. CDR3 sequence reads: CAVGEQGGTEAFF. CDR3 coding DNA: TGTGCCGTCGGGGAACAGGGAGGGACTGAAGCTTTCTTT. The entire variable domain, with the rest obtained from reference TRBV2 and TRBJ1-1, is as follows: EPEVTQTPSHQVTQMGQEVILRCVPISNHLYFYWYRQILGQKVEFLVSFYNNEISEKSEIFDDQFSVERPDGSNFTLKIRSTKLEDSAMYFCAVGEQGGTEAFFGQGTRLTVV.

V is TRBV5-1 and J is TRBJ1-6, with D hard to call. Germline CDR1 reads SGHRS; CDR2 reads YFSETQ. This CDR3 contains 17 residues. V was trimmed by 0 bases and J by 2 bases, leaving 12 bases between them. For the CDR3, the DNA is TGCGCCAGCAGCTTGGCCGGCCCGGGGACCTATAATTCACCCCTCCACTTT. Its protein is CASSLAGPGTYNSPLHF.

DNA of the CDR3: TGTGCCAGCAGTTTAACAGGGGTTTATCAGCCCCAGCATTTT. Amino acid sequence: CASSLTGVYQPQHF. The chain combines TRBV28 with TRBJ1-5, with 7 bases matching TRBD1. CDR3 length: 14 residues. The V gene's germline CDR1 is MDHEN and CDR2 SYDVKM. Trimming cost V 2 bases and J 5 bases; bases outside gene matches: 3.

This chain joins TRBV10-3 and TRBJ2-7, with D perhaps matching TRBD1 or TRBD2 (5 bases each). Germline V lookup: CDR1 ENHRY, CDR2 SYGVKD. V was shortened by 3 bases and J by 7 bases, with 19 bases between the two germline ends. The CDR3 is made up of 15 amino acids. The CDR3 loop reads CAISDNRRASREQYF. CDR3 bases: TGTGCCATCAGTGACAACAGGCGGGCCTCGAGGGAGCAGTACTTC.

The chain links TRBV25-1 to TRBJ1-1, with D possibly TRBD1 on 6 matching bases. The germline V gene has CDR1 MGHDK and CDR2 SYGVNS. The V end lost 3 bases, the J end lost 1 base, and 12 bases lay between the germline ends. The CDR3 contains 15 residues. In DNA form, the CDR3 reads TGTGCCAGCAGTGAGGGCAGGGGATGGAACACTGAAGCTTTCTTT. Its translation is CASSEGRGWNTEAFF.

This clone was counted between two and nine times. The CDR3 loop reads CASSEVTNEKLFF. In nucleotides, the CDR3 is TGCGCCAGCAGCGAAGTAACTAATGAAAAACTGTTTTTT. The genes are TRBV4-1 and TRBJ1-4; D is undetermined. The V and J ends lost 5 bases and 1 base respectively, with 5 bases between them. The CDR3 is made up of 13 amino acids. From germline, CDR1 is MGHRA and CDR2 YSYEKL.

This clone showed up just once. The J gene is TRBJ2-7, the V gene TRBV6-5, with 8 bases identical to TRBD1. This CDR3 has 15 residues. J gave up 3 bases and V 1 base, and 5 bases lay outside the gene matches. Germline V lookup: CDR1 MNHEY, CDR2 SVGAGI. DNA for the CDR3: TGTGCCAGCAGTTACTTCCAGGGGGCCCTCTACGAGCAGTACTTC. It specifies CASSYFQGALYEQYF.

V usage is TRBV28 and J usage is TRBJ2-1; D gene unclear. CDR3 size: 12 residues. V was shortened by 6 bases and J by 0 bases, with 3 bases between the two germline ends. CDR1 is MDHEN, CDR2 SYDVKM, per germline. CDR3 in DNA: TGTGCCAGCAGGCTCTCCTACAATGAGCAGTTCTTC. Its protein product is CASRLSYNEQFF.

The chain uses TRBV6-4 and TRBJ1-5; D ambiguous. The CDR3 runs to 15 residues. Germline V CDR1 and CDR2: MRHNA, SNTAGT. Trimming pared 3 bases from V and 2 bases from J, leaving 11 bases between. The CDR3 coding sequence is TGTGCCAGCAGTGAATCTGTCGAGGGCAATCAGCCCCAGCATTTT. It is translated as CASSESVEGNQPQHF.

V gene TRBV7-2 combines with J gene TRBJ2-1; TRBD2 agrees at 9 bases. Germline V CDR1 and CDR2: SGHTA, FQGNSA. Trimming took 3 bases from V and 2 from J; bases not matched to a gene: 2. CDR3 length equals 15 residues. The CDR3 is CASSFGGGAYNEQFF. DNA for the CDR3: TGTGCCAGCAGCTTCGGCGGGGGGGCCTACAATGAGCAGTTCTTC.

V and J are TRBV4-2 and TRBJ2-6, with 7 bases lining up with TRBD1. V lost 3 bases to trimming and J lost 0 bases; unmatched junction nucleotides: 5. The CDR3 length is 17 residues. Germline CDR1 reads LGHNA; CDR2 reads YNFKEQ. CDR3 amino acids: CASSQGDSSSGANVLTF. The CDR3 nucleotides are TGTGCCAGCAGCCAGGGGGACAGTAGCTCTGGGGCCAACGTCCTGACTTTC.

V and J are TRBV28 and TRBJ2-3, with a possible D match to TRBD2 (6 bases). The length of the CDR3 is 13 residues. V gave up 6 bases and J gave up 4 bases, with 11 bases separating them. Germline V gene sequence: CDR1 MDHEN, CDR2 SYDVKM. The CDR3 reads CASRLPGADTQYF. In nucleotides, the CDR3 is TGTGCCAGCAGACTGCCGGGGGCAGATACGCAGTATTTT. The full variable domain, its missing parts supplied by reference TRBV28 and TRBJ2-3, is DVKVTQSSRYLVKRTGEKVFLECVQDMDHENMFWYRQDPGLGLRLIYFSYDVKMKEKGDIPEGYSVSREKKERFSLILESASTNQTSMYLCASRLPGADTQYFGPGTRLTVL.

This clone has only one observation. The chain couples TRBV27 to TRBJ2-7; possibly TRBD1 or TRBD2 for D (5 bases each). With 5 bases removed from V and 3 bases from J, the gap between germline ends came to 11 bases. The germline V gene encodes CDR1 MNHEY and CDR2 SMNVEV (reference sequence). This CDR3 has 13 residues. CDR3 in amino acids: CASSIRDHYEQYF. CDR3 DNA sequence: TGTGCCAGCAGTATTCGGGACCACTACGAGCAGTACTTC.

This chain connects TRBV28 to TRBJ2-5; 9 bases match TRBD2. Losses at the gene ends were 8 bases for V and 5 bases for J; bases not matched to a gene: 12. Germline V CDR1 and CDR2: MDHEN, SYDVKM. CDR3 length: 15 amino acids. As DNA, the CDR3 is TGTGCCAGCCGTCCGGGACTAGCCTCCGAGGAGACCCAGTACTTC. It encodes CASRPGLASEETQYF.

This sequence joins TRBV9 and TRBJ2-3; 13 bases match TRBD2. Germline values: CDR1 SGDLS, CDR2 YYNGEE. Unmatched junction bases numbered 11, after V lost 4 bases and J lost 6 bases. The CDR3 runs to 17 residues. CDR3 nucleotide sequence: TGTGCCAGCAGCACCTCCTTTGGGACTAGCGGGGCGGATACGCAGTATTTT. Translating it yields CASSTSFGTSGADTQYF.